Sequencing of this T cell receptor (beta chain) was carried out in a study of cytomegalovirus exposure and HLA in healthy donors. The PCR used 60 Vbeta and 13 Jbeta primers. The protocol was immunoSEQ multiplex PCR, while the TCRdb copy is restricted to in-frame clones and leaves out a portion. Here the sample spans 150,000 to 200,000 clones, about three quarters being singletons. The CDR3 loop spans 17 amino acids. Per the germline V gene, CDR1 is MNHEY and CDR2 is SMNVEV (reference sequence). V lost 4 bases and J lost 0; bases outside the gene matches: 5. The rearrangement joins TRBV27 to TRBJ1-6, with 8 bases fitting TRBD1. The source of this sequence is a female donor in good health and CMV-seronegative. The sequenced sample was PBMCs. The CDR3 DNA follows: TGTGCCAGCAGTTACCACAGGGGGTCCTCCTATAATTCACCCCTCCACTTT. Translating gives CASSYHRGSSYNSPLHF.